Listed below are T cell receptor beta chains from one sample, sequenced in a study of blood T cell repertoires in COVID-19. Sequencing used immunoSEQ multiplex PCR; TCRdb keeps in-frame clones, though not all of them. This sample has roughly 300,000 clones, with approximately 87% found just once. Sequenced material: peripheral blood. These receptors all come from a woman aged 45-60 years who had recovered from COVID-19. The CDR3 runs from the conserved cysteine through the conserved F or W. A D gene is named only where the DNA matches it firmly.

CDR3nt: TGTGCCAGCAGCCAGCAGCTGACAGGGGATTTGAACACTGAAGCTTTCTTT
CDR3aa: CASSQQLTGDLNTEAFF
v_gene: TRBV14
j_gene: TRBJ1-1
d_gene: TRBD1

CDR3nt: TGTGCCACCAGCAGAGGTGGGGGCCCCTACGAGCAGTACTTC
CDR3aa: CATSRGGGPYEQYF
v_gene: TRBV15
j_gene: TRBJ2-7
d_gene: .

CDR3nt: TGTGCCAGCAGCCAGGGTAGACTAGCGGAGCCATACGAGCAGTACTTC
CDR3aa: CASSQGRLAEPYEQYF
v_gene: TRBV4-2
j_gene: TRBJ2-7
d_gene: TRBD2

CDR3nt: TGTGCCTGGATCGGAGGGGGGGGCTACTACAATGAGCAGTTCTTC
CDR3aa: CAWIGGGGYYNEQFF
v_gene: TRBV30
j_gene: TRBJ2-1
d_gene: .

CDR3nt: TGTGCCAGTAGTATGCAGGGGGCGCAAAACTATGGCTACACCTTC
CDR3aa: CASSMQGAQNYGYTF
v_gene: TRBV19
j_gene: TRBJ1-2
d_gene: TRBD1

CDR3nt: TGTGCCAGCAGCCTATTAGACAGCTCCTACGAGCAGTACTTC
CDR3aa: CASSLLDSSYEQYF
v_gene: TRBV7-9
j_gene: TRBJ2-7
d_gene: .

CDR3nt: TGCGCCAGCAGCCGGAAAAGGGGGGGACAAACCACCAATGAGCAGTTCTTC
CDR3aa: CASSRKRGGQTTNEQFF
v_gene: TRBV4-1
j_gene: TRBJ2-1
d_gene: .

CDR3nt: TGTGCCAGCAGTTACTCTAGGGGACACCGTACAGATACGCAGTATTTT
CDR3aa: CASSYSRGHRTDTQYF
v_gene: TRBV6-2/TRBV6-3
j_gene: TRBJ2-3
d_gene: .

CDR3nt: TGTGCCAGCAGCGTAGAACTAGACGGTGGCTACGAGCAGTACTTC
CDR3aa: CASSVELDGGYEQYF
v_gene: TRBV9
j_gene: TRBJ2-7
d_gene: .

CDR3nt: TGTGCCAGCAGTTACGAGGTCTCCGGGGCCTACGAGCAGTACTTC
CDR3aa: CASSYEVSGAYEQYF
v_gene: TRBV6-5
j_gene: TRBJ2-7
d_gene: .

CDR3nt: TGTGCCAGCAGCTTGGTGGAGGCTCCGAATGAGCAGTTCTTC
CDR3aa: CASSLVEAPNEQFF
v_gene: TRBV5-4
j_gene: TRBJ2-1
d_gene: .